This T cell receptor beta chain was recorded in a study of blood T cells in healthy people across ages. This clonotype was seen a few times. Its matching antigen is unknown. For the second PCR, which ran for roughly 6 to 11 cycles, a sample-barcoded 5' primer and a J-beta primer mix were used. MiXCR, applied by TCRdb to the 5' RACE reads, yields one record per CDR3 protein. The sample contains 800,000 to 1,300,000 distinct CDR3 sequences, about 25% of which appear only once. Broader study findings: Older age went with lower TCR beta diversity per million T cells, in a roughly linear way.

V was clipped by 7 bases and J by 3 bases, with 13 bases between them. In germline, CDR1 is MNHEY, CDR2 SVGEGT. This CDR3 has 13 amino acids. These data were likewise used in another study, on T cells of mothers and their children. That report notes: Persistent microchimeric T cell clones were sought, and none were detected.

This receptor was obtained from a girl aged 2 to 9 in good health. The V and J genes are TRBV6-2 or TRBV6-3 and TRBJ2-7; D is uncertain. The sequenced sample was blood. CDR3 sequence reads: CASTNSIFYEQYF. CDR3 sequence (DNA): TGTGCCAGCACCAATTCGATTTTCTACGAGCAGTACTTC.